These T cell receptor beta chains were read from a single sample in a study of CD8+ T cells in alopecia areata. Method: immunoSEQ multiplex PCR; TCRdb's copy keeps in-frame clones and lacks some. The sample carries about 210,000 clones, approximately 45% recorded once. The sequencing here drew on CD4+ T cells sorted from blood, taken between weeks 36 and 40, from a patient treated with tofacitinib. These receptors originate from a human donor with alopecia areata. CDR3s include the opening cysteine and the closing phenylalanine or tryptophan. Each record gives: J gene, clone size, V gene, D gene, CDR3 protein, CDR3 DNA. The D gene is left open where the match is weak. Only some rows state a clone size, as once, few, many or a class for expanded clones.

TRBJ1-2 | NA | TRBV30 | NA | CAWSVRQTNYGYTF | TGTGCCTGGAGTGTTCGGCAGACCAACTATGGCTACACCTTC
TRBJ2-2 | NA | TRBV29-1 | TRBD2 | CSVGTSGGTGELFF | TGCAGCGTCGGGACTAGTGGGGGCACCGGGGAGCTGTTTTTT
TRBJ1-5 | few | TRBV4-1 | NA | CASSQDWSRGQPQHF | TGCGCCAGCAGCCAAGATTGGAGCAGGGGCCAGCCCCAGCATTTT
TRBJ2-1 | NA | TRBV30 | NA | CAWSSAREQFF | TGTGCCTGGAGTTCGGCCAGAGAGCAGTTCTTC
TRBJ1-2 | many | TRBV28 | TRBD1 | CASSSPDRAGGYTF | TGTGCCAGCAGTTCTCCGGACAGGGCTGGCGGCTACACCTTC
TRBJ1-2 | NA | TRBV2 | NA | CASSAWTSSYGYTF | TGTGCCAGCAGTGCGTGGACTTCAAGCTATGGCTACACCTTC
TRBJ2-3 | NA | TRBV28 | TRBD2 | CASTLTSGRTDTQYF | TGTGCCAGCACCCTGACTAGCGGGAGAACAGATACGCAGTATTTT
TRBJ2-5 | NA | TRBV14 | TRBD2 | CASSQLAGVQETQYF | TGTGCCAGCAGCCAACTAGCGGGAGTGCAAGAGACCCAGTACTTC
TRBJ2-1 | NA | TRBV15 | NA | CATSRDFSNEQFF | TGTGCCACCAGCAGAGATTTTTCCAATGAGCAGTTCTTC
TRBJ2-7 | NA | TRBV7-9 | TRBD1 | CASSLVATGGFEQYF | TGTGCCAGCAGCTTAGTCGCGACAGGGGGGTTTGAGCAGTACTTC
TRBJ1-2 | once | TRBV15 | NA | CATSNEGGANYGYTF | TGTGCCACCAGCAACGAAGGGGGAGCTAACTATGGCTACACCTTC
TRBJ1-1 | few | TRBV25-1 | NA | CASSPQIGVNTEAFF | TGTGCCAGCAGTCCCCAGATCGGGGTGAACACTGAAGCTTTCTTT
TRBJ2-1 | few | TRBV7-3 | NA | CASSPTRGDEQFF | TGTGCCAGCAGCCCCACCCGTGGTGATGAGCAGTTCTTC
TRBJ2-5 | few | TRBV7-9 | NA | CASSLVIYTQETQYF | TGTGCCAGCAGCTTAGTTATCTACACACAAGAGACCCAGTACTTC
TRBJ2-7 | NA | TRBV27 | NA | CASSLRRGSYEQYF | TGTGCCAGCAGTCTAAGGCGGGGCTCCTACGAGCAGTACTTC
TRBJ1-1 | NA | TRBV7-6 | NA | CASRYYGGLGTEAFF | TGTGCCAGCAGGTACTATGGGGGACTGGGCACTGAAGCTTTCTTT
TRBJ1-5 | many | TRBV2 | NA | CASSEVTVNQPQHF | TGTGCCAGCAGTGAAGTTACAGTTAATCAGCCCCAGCATTTT
TRBJ2-3 | NA | TRBV20-1 | NA | CSPPLADTQYF | TGCAGTCCTCCCCTGGCAGATACGCAGTATTTT
TRBJ1-1 | NA | TRBV5-1 | TRBD1 | CASSWTDRVKAFF | TGCGCCAGCAGCTGGACCGACAGGGTTAAAGCTTTCTTT
TRBJ2-1 | NA | TRBV29-1 | TRBD1 | CSVVGTGSNEQFF | TGCAGCGTTGTTGGGACAGGGTCCAATGAGCAGTTCTTC
TRBJ2-7 | few | TRBV29-1 | TRBD1 | CSVEISGTGGEQYF | TGCAGCGTTGAGATTTCCGGGACAGGCGGCGAGCAGTACTTC
TRBJ2-3 | few | TRBV19 | NA | CASANPNTQYF | TGTGCCAGTGCCAATCCTAATACGCAGTATTTT
TRBJ1-5 | NA | TRBV5-6 | NA | CASSLGGAQPQHF | TGTGCCAGCAGCTTGGGAGGGGCGCAGCCCCAGCATTTT
TRBJ2-7 | NA | TRBV6-5 | TRBD1 | CASSNGQGYEQYF | TGTGCCAGCAGTAACGGACAGGGATACGAGCAGTACTTC
TRBJ2-1 | NA | TRBV18 | NA | CASSPDYNEQFF | TGTGCCAGCTCACCAGACTACAATGAGCAGTTCTTC
TRBJ2-3 | NA | TRBV5-1 | TRBD2 | CASSVPGLAGADTQYF | TGCGCCAGCAGCGTACCGGGACTAGCGGGAGCGGATACGCAGTATTTT
TRBJ2-5 | few | TRBV2 | TRBD1 | CASSPDRGQETQYF | TGTGCCAGCAGCCCCGACAGGGGACAAGAGACCCAGTACTTC
TRBJ2-3 | NA | TRBV9 | TRBD2 | CASSVDGRRGDTQYF | TGTGCCAGCAGCGTAGACGGGAGGCGAGGAGATACGCAGTATTTT
TRBJ2-2 | once | TRBV7-3 | NA | CASSTGTRNTGELFF | TGTGCCAGCAGCACGGGGACGCGGAACACCGGGGAGCTGTTTTTT